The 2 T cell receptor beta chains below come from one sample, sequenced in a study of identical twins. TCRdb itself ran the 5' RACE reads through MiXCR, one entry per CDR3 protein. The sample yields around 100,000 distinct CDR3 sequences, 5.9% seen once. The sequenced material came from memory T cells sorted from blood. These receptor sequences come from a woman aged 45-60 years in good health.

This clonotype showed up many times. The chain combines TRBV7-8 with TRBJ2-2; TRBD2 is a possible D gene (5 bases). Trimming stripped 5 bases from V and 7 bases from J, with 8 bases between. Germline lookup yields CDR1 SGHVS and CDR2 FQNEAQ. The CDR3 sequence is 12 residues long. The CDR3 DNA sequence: TGTGCCAGCAGCACTAGGGTCGGGGAGCTGTTTTTT. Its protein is CASSTRVGELFF.

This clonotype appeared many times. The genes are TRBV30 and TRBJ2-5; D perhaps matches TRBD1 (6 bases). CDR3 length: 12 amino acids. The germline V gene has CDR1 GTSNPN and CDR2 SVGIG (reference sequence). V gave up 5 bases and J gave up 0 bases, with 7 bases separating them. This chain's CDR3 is CAWSGDQETQYF. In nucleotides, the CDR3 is TGTGCCTGGTCAGGGGACCAAGAGACCCAGTACTTC.